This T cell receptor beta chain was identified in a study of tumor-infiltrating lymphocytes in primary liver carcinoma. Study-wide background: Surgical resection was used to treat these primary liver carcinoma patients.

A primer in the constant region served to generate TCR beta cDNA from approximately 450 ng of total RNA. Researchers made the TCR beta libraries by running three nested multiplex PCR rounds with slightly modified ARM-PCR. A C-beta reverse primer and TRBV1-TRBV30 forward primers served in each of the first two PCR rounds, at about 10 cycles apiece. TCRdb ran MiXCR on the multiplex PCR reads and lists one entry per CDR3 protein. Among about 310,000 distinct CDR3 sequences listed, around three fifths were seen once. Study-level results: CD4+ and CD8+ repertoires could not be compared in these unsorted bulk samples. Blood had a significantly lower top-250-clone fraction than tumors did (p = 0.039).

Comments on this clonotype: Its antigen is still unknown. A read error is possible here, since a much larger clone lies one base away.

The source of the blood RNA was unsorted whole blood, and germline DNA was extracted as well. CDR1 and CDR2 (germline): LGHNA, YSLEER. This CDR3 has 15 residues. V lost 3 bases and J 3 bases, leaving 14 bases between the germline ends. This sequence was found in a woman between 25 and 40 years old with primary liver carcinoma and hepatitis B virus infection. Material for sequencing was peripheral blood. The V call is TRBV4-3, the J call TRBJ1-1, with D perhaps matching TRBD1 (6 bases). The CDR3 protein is CASSHDGGGYTEAFF. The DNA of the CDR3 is TGCGCCAGCAGCCATGACGGGGGCGGATACACTGAAGCTTTCTTT.